The TCR beta chain under discussion was sequenced for a study of CD8+ T cells in alopecia areata. The sequencing template was cDNA reverse transcribed from extracted RNA. Sequenced by immunoSEQ multiplex PCR; TCRdb stores in-frame clones only, minus some. The sample comprises 150,000 to 200,000 clones, just under 60% of which are singletons, and roughly 14% rests with the top ten. The CDR3 is 14 amino acids. V lost 4 bases and J lost 1; bases outside the gene matches: 1. The germline CDR1 and CDR2 sequences are SNHLY and FYNNEI. This specimen was CD4+ T cells sorted from blood, taken at week 0. This sequence was found in a human donor with alopecia areata. The chain joins TRBV2 to TRBJ1-5, with TRBD1 identical over 7 bases. The CDR3 DNA is TGTGCCAGCAGTGCACAGGGGAGCAATCAGCCCCAGCATTTT. It specifies CASSAQGSNQPQHF. The variable domain in full, with the rest retrieved from reference TRBV2 and TRBJ1-5, is EPEVTQTPSHQVTQMGQEVILRCVPISNHLYFYWYRQILGQKVEFLVSFYNNEISEKSEIFDDQFSVERPDGSNFTLKIRSTKLEDSAMYFCASSAQGSNQPQHFGDGTRLSIL.